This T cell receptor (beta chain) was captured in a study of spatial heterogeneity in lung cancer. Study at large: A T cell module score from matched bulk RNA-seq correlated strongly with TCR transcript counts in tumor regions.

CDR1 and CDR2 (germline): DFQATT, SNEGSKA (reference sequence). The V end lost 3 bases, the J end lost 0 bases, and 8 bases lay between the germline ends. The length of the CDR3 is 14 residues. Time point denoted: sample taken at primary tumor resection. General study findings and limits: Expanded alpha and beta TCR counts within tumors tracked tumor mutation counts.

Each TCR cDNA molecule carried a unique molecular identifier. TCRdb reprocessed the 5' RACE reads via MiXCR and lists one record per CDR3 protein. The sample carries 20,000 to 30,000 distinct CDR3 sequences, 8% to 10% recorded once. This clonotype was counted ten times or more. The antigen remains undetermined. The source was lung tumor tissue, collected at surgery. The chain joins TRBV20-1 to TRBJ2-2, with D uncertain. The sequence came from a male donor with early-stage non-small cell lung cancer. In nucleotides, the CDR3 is TGCAGTGCTAGGGACCGATCGAACACCGGGGAGCTGTTTTTT. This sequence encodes CSARDRSNTGELFF.